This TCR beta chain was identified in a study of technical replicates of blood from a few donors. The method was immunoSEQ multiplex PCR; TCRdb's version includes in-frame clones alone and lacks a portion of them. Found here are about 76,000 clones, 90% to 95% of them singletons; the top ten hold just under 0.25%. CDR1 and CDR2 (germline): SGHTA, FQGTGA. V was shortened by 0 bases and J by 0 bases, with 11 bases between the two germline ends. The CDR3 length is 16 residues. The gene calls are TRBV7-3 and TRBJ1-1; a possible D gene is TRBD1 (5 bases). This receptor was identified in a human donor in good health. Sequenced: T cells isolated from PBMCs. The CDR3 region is CASSLTGEVVNTEAFF. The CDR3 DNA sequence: TGTGCCAGCAGCTTAACAGGGGAGGTAGTGAACACTGAAGCTTTCTTT. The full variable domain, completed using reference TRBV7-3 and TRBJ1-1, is GAGVSQTPSNKVTEKGKYVELRCDPISGHTALYWYRQSLGQGPEFLIYFQGTGAADDSGLPNDRFFAVRPEGSVSTLKIQRTERGDSAVYLCASSLTGEVVNTEAFFGQGTRLTVV.